The clone carrying this T cell receptor beta chain was detected only a few times. The record originates from a study of breast tumors, draining lymph nodes, adjacent tissues. CDR3 size: 13 residues. Trimming removed 7 bases at V and 5 bases at J, with 15 bases between. The germline V gene has CDR1 SGHRS and CDR2 YFSETQ. MiXCR was run by TCRdb on the multiplex PCR reads, yielding one entry per CDR3 protein. The sample gives about 130,000 distinct CDR3 sequences, 21% of which show up once; about 2.2% is in the top ten. The lymph nodes were axillary draining lymph nodes from breast cancer patients. Sequencing was done on a sample of axillary lymph node tissue. The source of this sequence is a female donor with breast cancer. Some clones in this sample may be carry-over from other donors' samples. The rearrangement joins TRBV5-1 to TRBJ2-5; tentative D call: TRBD1 (5 bases). The CDR3 sequence is CASGQGAGETQYF. The CDR3 DNA is TGCGCCAGCGGCCAGGGCGCCGGGGAGACCCAGTACTTC.